These 27 T cell receptor beta chains came from one sample sequenced in a study of T cell repertoires in cytomegalovirus infection. Their cognate antigens are unknown. TCRdb ran MiXCR on the reads and lists one entry per CDR3 protein. The repertoire includes roughly 34,000 distinct CDR3 sequences, about 54% of them detected once, and more than 80% sits in the top ten. The source was CD8+ T cells from cultured PBMCs, collected from culture after CMV antigen stimulation. These receptors all come from a human donor in good health (CMV status not recorded). Some clones in this sample may be carry-over from other donors' samples.

A few counts support this clonotype. The V gene is TRBV7-2, the J gene TRBJ2-5; D possibly corresponds to TRBD1 (6 bases). Germline CDR1 SGHTA, CDR2 FQGNSA. CDR3 length equals 15 residues. Trimming took off 0 bases at V and 2 bases at J, with 10 bases between the two ends. CDR3: CASSLAAGVQETQYF. CDR3 nucleotide sequence: TGTGCCAGCAGCTTAGCGGCAGGGGTGCAAGAGACCCAGTACTTC.

This clonotype was counted a few times. Here the CDR3 DNA reads TGTGCCAGCAGCTCCTGGGTCCGGGGTTATAGCAATCAGCCCCAGCATTTT. This encodes CASSSWVRGYSNQPQHF. The rearrangement uses TRBV5-6 and TRBJ1-5; D is ambiguous. The V end lost 3 bases, the J end lost 0 bases, and 16 bases lay between the germline ends. The CDR3 is 17 amino acids. Looked up from germline, CDR1 is SGHDT and CDR2 is YYEEEE. The full variable domain, rest sourced from reference TRBV5-6 and TRBJ1-5, is DAGVTQSPTHLIKTRGQQVTLRCSPKSGHDTVSWYQQALGQGPQFIFQYYEEEERQRGNFPDRFSGHQFPNYSSELNVNALLLGDSALYLCASSSWVRGYSNQPQHFGDGTRLSIL.

The CDR3, as DNA: TGCAGTGCTCCCCGGACAGGGGACGGTGGGGCCAACGTCCTGACTTTC. Translating it yields CSAPRTGDGGANVLTF. The rearrangement uses TRBV20-1 and TRBJ2-6; the match to TRBD1 covers 9 bases. In germline, CDR1 is DFQATT, CDR2 SNEGSKA (reference sequence). The CDR3 runs to 16 residues. With V trimmed by 5 bases and J by 3 bases, 8 bases remained unmatched.

V usage is TRBV6-6 and J usage is TRBJ2-7, with D possibly TRBD1 on 6 matching bases. The V gene's germline CDR1 is MNHNY and CDR2 SVGAGI (reference sequence). V dropped 0 bases and J dropped 0 bases, with 9 bases sitting between them. CDR3 length equals 15 residues. The DNA for the CDR3 is TGTGCCAGCAGTTACTCTGGACAGACCTCCTACGAGCAGTACTTC. Translating gives CASSYSGQTSYEQYF.

This clonotype was seen repeatedly, ten times or more. V usage is TRBV7-8 and J usage is TRBJ2-2, with 9 bases identical to TRBD1. V dropped 5 bases and J dropped 6; count of bases not matched to a gene: 7. The CDR3 is 15 residues long. The germline CDR1 and CDR2 sequences are SGHVS and FQNEAQ. The CDR3 DNA reads TGTGCCAGCAGCGCCGGGACAGGGCGGTCCGGGGAGCTGTTTTTT. Residues: CASSAGTGRSGELFF.

This clonotype was counted once. V usage is TRBV6-1 and J usage is TRBJ2-7; D not resolved. Trimming stripped 1 base from V and 2 bases from J, with 12 bases between. The germline V gene has CDR1 MNHNS and CDR2 SASEGT. The CDR3 loop spans 15 amino acids. In DNA, the CDR3 is TGTGCCAGCAGTGAAGTCTGGCTTGGACCCTACGAGCAGTACTTC. Amino acid sequence: CASSEVWLGPYEQYF.

The V call is TRBV29-1, the J call TRBJ1-4; TRBD1 is a possible D gene (6 bases). V was shortened by 6 bases and J by 5 bases, with 28 bases between the two germline ends. Germline loops: CDR1 SQVTM, CDR2 ANQGSEA. There are 18 residues in the CDR3. In DNA, the CDR3 is TGCAGCGTGGATACGGGACACCTGGGTCCCGGAAGCAATGAAAAACTGTTTTTT. Translating it yields CSVDTGHLGPGSNEKLFF.

This rearrangement joins TRBV12-3 or TRBV12-4 to TRBJ1-1, with unresolved D. Trimming stripped 3 bases from V and 4 bases from J, with 12 bases between. This CDR3 spans 14 amino acids. CDR3 amino acids: CASSLFGKGTEAFF. The CDR3 region has the DNA TGTGCCAGCAGTTTGTTTGGGAAGGGCACTGAAGCTTTCTTT.

The chain is built from TRBV7-8 and TRBJ2-5; D is unresolved. The CDR3 sequence is 14 residues long. Germline V gives CDR1 SGHVS, CDR2 FQNEAQ. The V and J ends lost 5 bases and 6 bases respectively, with 16 bases between them. The CDR3 bases are TGTGCCAGCAGCCTCCTAAGTGCAGTCAAGACCCAGTACTTC. Protein sequence: CASSLLSAVKTQYF.

This clonotype appeared a single time. V gene TRBV5-6 combines with J gene TRBJ1-5; D unresolved. Per the germline V gene, CDR1 is SGHDT and CDR2 is YYEEEE. There are 15 residues in the CDR3. Trimming pared 4 bases from V and 1 base from J, leaving 12 bases between. The CDR3 is CASSGWGRSNQPQHF. The CDR3 DNA is TGTGCCAGCAGCGGGTGGGGTAGGAGCAATCAGCCCCAGCATTTT.

This clonotype was counted only a few times. The junction departs from germline at one end; a sequencing error may be responsible. This CDR3 reads CASSLSGQARGGYTF. CDR3 nucleotide sequence: TGTGCCAGCAGTCTATCGGGACAGGCGAGGGGTGGCTACACCTTC. The chain uses TRBV27 and TRBJ1-2; 8 bases fit TRBD1. The CDR3 extends over 15 amino acids. In germline, CDR1 is MNHEY, CDR2 SMNVEV (reference sequence).

Only a few counts were recorded for this clonotype. The rearrangement links TRBV27 to TRBJ1-1; D unresolved. V dropped 5 bases and J dropped 2 bases, with 9 bases sitting between them. The CDR3 runs to 13 residues. Germline values: CDR1 MNHEY, CDR2 SMNVEV (reference sequence). The CDR3 DNA follows: TGTGCCAGCAGTCCGGACGGCAACACTGAAGCTTTCTTT. Translated, it gives CASSPDGNTEAFF.

The table lists this clonotype with many counts. The rearrangement links TRBV7-9 to TRBJ2-1, with TRBD2 as a possible D gene (5 bases). CDR3 length: 12 amino acids. The V gene's germline CDR1 is SEHNR and CDR2 FQNEAQ (reference sequence). V gave up 3 bases and J gave up 9 bases, with 9 bases separating them. The CDR3 sequence: CASSFGVGEQFF. CDR3 DNA: TGTGCCAGCAGCTTCGGGGTAGGTGAGCAGTTCTTC.

The V and J genes are TRBV12-5 and TRBJ2-5; D possibly corresponds to TRBD1 (5 bases). The V gene's germline CDR1 is LGHNT and CDR2 FRNRAP. Trimming took 4 bases from V and 3 from J, leaving 18 bases between them. The CDR3 runs to 16 residues. The CDR3 loop reads CASGSPWGASEETQYF. In DNA, the CDR3 is TGTGCTAGTGGTTCACCTTGGGGCGCCTCAGAAGAGACCCAGTACTTC. Full variable domain (remainder filled in from reference TRBV12-5 and TRBJ2-5): DARVTQTPRHKVTEMGQEVTMRCQPILGHNTVFWYRQTMMQGLELLAYFRNRAPLDDSGMPKDRFSAEMPDATLATLKIQPSEPRDSAVYFCASGSPWGASEETQYFGPGTRLLVL.

The chain uses TRBV7-4 and TRBJ1-2, with D tentatively TRBD1 (6 bases). Germline assignment: CDR1 SGHVT and CDR2 SQSDAQ. This CDR3 has 14 residues. Trimming shortened V by 1 base and J by 7 bases, and 13 bases separated the two germline ends. This CDR3 is CASSLGGGVSGYTF. As DNA, the CDR3 is TGTGCCAGCAGCTTAGGAGGGGGAGTAAGTGGCTACACCTTC. Full variable domain (missing parts from reference TRBV7-4 and TRBJ1-2): GAGVSQSPRYKVAKRGRDVALRCDSISGHVTLYWYRQTLGQGSEVLTYSQSDAQRDKSGRPSGRFSAERPERSVSTLKIQRTEQGDSAVYLCASSLGGGVSGYTFGSGTRLTVV.

The chain employs TRBV7-8 and TRBJ2-1; the D gene is possibly TRBD2 (5 bases). The V gene's germline CDR1 is SGHVS and CDR2 FQNEAQ. With 1 base removed from V and 8 bases from J, the gap between germline ends came to 12 bases. The CDR3 is made up of 14 amino acids. CDR3 bases: TGTGCCAGCAGCTTAGGTCTAGCCGGGCATGAGCAGTTCTTC. This codes for CASSLGLAGHEQFF.

This sequence joins TRBV7-6 and TRBJ1-5; no clear D gene. V lost 5 bases and J 2 bases, leaving 19 bases between the germline ends. The CDR3 length is 17 residues. The germline gives CDR1 SGHVS, CDR2 FNYEAQ. CDR3 sequence (DNA): TGTGCCAGCAGCCCCTTTACCTCAGTTAGAGGCAATCAGCCCCAGCATTTT. It translates to CASSPFTSVRGNQPQHF.

The J gene is TRBJ2-7, the V gene TRBV4-1; 12 bases match TRBD2. Germline CDR1 MGHRA, CDR2 YSYEKL. The V segment lost 1 base and the J segment 3 bases; nucleotides outside the gene matches: 16. This CDR3 spans 20 amino acids. CDR3 DNA: TGCGCCAGCAGCCAAGTTGCGGGGCTAGCGGGAGGGCCGGGAATCTACGAGCAGTACTTC. Translation gives CASSQVAGLAGGPGIYEQYF.

The chain couples TRBV6-5 to TRBJ2-1, with D maybe TRBD2 (6 bases). The germline CDR1 and CDR2 sequences are MNHEY and SVGAGI. V shed 9 bases and J shed 8 bases, with 14 bases lying between them. The CDR3 spans 12 residues. The CDR3 nucleotides are TGTGCCAGTTGGGCAGGGAGGCATGAGCAGTTCTTC. Translating gives CASWAGRHEQFF.

This clonotype showed up many times. The chain recombines TRBV7-9 with TRBJ1-1, with D perhaps matching TRBD1 (6 bases). The CDR3 covers 11 residues. Germline CDR1 and CDR2: SEHNR and FQNEAQ (reference sequence). V shed 5 bases and J shed 8 bases, with 9 bases lying between them. The CDR3 coding sequence is TGTGCCAGCAGCCCGGGACAAGAAGCTTTCTTT. This translates into CASSPGQEAFF.

This clonotype was seen a handful of times. This sequence joins TRBV12-3 or TRBV12-4 and TRBJ1-2; 8 nucleotides agree with TRBD1. V was clipped by 6 bases and J by 4 bases; unmatched bases: 10. The CDR3 is 15 amino acids. The CDR3 nucleotides are TGTGCCAGCAGGACCCCATTGACAGGGGCCTATGGCTACACCTTC. Encoded protein: CASRTPLTGAYGYTF.

The rearrangement joins TRBV15 to TRBJ2-4; tentatively, D is TRBD1 (5 bases). CDR3 length equals 16 residues. Per the germline V gene, CDR1 is LNHNV and CDR2 is YYDKDF (reference sequence). The V end was cut by 0 bases, the J end by 3 bases, with 12 bases between. The CDR3 region has the DNA TGTGCCACCAGCAGAGAAAGGGGCTATGGCAAAAACATTCAGTACTTC. Its translation is CATSRERGYGKNIQYF.

The chain couples TRBV7-3 to TRBJ1-1; weak D call: TRBD1 (5 bases). Germline V gene data show CDR1 as SGHTA and CDR2 as FQGTGA. Trimming cost V 4 bases and J 1 base, with 13 bases left between them. This CDR3 is 15 amino acids long. The CDR3 sequence: CASSSTGGRNTEAFF. Written as DNA, the CDR3 is TGTGCCAGCAGCTCTACAGGAGGACGGAACACTGAAGCTTTCTTT.

The gene calls are TRBV12-3 or TRBV12-4 and TRBJ2-2; D possibly matches TRBD1 or TRBD2 (6 bases each). The CDR3 sequence is 15 residues long. V was cut by 2 bases and J by 4 bases, with 11 bases left in between. CDR3 in amino acids: CASSLTSRGTGELFF. The CDR3 DNA sequence: TGTGCCAGCAGTTTAACTAGCAGGGGCACCGGGGAGCTGTTTTTT.

The gene calls are TRBV11-3 and TRBJ1-1; no reliable D call. The germline CDR1 and CDR2 sequences are SGHNT and YENEEA. V was cut by 5 bases and J by 4 bases, with 11 bases left in between. The CDR3 extends over 13 amino acids. The CDR3 region is CASSLGRATEAFF. The CDR3 DNA sequence: TGTGCCAGCAGCCTGGGGAGGGCCACTGAAGCTTTCTTT.

This CDR3 reads CASSFLRQNTEAFF. The CDR3 DNA sequence: TGTGCCAGCAGCTTTCTGAGGCAGAACACTGAAGCTTTCTTT. The rearrangement uses TRBV7-8 and TRBJ1-1; D is undetermined. V dropped 3 bases and J dropped 1 base, with 9 bases sitting between them. The germline CDR1 and CDR2 sequences are SGHVS and FQNEAQ. The CDR3 is 14 residues long.

Only one count was recorded for this clonotype. The V gene is TRBV12-3 or TRBV12-4, the J gene TRBJ2-7; D not resolved. With 5 bases removed from V and 5 bases from J, the gap between germline ends came to 7 bases. The CDR3 is 11 amino acids. The CDR3 spells CASSTIHEQYF. In nucleotides, the CDR3 is TGTGCCAGCAGTACGATCCACGAGCAGTACTTC.